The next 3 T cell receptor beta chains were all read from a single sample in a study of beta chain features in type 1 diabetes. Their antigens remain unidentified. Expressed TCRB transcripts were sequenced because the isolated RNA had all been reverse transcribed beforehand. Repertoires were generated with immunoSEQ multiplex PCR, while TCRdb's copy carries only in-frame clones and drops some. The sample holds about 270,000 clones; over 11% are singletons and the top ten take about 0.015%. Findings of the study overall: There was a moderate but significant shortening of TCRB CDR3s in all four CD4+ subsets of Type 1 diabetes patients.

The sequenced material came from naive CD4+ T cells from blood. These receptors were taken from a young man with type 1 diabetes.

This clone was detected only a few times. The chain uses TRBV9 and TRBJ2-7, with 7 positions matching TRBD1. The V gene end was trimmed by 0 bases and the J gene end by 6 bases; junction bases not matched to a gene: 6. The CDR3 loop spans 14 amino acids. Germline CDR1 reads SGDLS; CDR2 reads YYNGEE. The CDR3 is CASSVEKGAGEQYF. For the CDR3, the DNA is TGTGCCAGCAGCGTAGAGAAGGGGGCCGGCGAGCAGTACTTC.

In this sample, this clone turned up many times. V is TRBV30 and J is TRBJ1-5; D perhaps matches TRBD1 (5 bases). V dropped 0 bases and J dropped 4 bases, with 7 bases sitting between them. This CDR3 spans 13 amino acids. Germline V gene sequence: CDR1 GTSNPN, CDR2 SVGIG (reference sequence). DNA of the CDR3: TGTGCCTGGAGTGTGAAGGGGAATCAGCCCCAGCATTTT. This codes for CAWSVKGNQPQHF.

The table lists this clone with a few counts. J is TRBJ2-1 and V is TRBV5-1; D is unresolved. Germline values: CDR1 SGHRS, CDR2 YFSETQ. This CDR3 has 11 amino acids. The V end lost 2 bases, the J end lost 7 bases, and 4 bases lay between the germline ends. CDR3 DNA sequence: TGCGCCAGCAGCTTCTTAAATGAGCAGTTCTTC. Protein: CASSFLNEQFF.